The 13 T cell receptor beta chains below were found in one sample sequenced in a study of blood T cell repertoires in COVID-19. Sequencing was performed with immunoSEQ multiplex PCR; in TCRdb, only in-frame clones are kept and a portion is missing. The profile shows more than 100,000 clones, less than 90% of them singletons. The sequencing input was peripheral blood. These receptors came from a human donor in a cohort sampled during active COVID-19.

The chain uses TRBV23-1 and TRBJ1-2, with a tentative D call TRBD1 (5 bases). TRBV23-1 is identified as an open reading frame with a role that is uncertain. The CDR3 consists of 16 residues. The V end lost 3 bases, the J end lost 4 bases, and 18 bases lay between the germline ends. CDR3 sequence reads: CASSQNRRVDGYGYTF. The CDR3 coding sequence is TGCGCCAGCAGTCAGAATCGCAGGGTAGACGGCTATGGCTACACCTTC.

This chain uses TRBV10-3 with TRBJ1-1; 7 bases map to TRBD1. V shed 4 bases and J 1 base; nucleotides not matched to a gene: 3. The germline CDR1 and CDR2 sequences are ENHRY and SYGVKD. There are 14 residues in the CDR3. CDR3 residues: CAISGQGKNTEAFF. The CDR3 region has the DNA TGTGCCATCAGTGGACAGGGTAAGAACACTGAAGCTTTCTTT.

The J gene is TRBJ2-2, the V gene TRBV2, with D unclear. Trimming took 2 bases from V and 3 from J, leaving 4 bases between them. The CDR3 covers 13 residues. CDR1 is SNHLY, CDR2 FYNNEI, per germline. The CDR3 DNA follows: TGTGCCAGCAGTGAACCTTACACCGGGGAGCTGTTTTTT. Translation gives CASSEPYTGELFF.

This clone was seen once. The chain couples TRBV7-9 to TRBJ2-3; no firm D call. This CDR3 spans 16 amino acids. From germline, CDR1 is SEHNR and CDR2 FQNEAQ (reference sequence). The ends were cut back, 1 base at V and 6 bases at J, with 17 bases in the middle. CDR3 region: CASSLGFPKLVDTQYF. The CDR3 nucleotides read TGTGCCAGCAGCTTAGGCTTCCCTAAATTGGTGGATACGCAGTATTTT.

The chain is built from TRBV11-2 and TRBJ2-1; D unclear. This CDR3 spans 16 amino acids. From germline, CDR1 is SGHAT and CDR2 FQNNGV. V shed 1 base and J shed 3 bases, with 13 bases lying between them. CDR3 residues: CASSLGVGVYYNEQFF. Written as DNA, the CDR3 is TGTGCCAGCAGCTTAGGAGTTGGTGTGTACTACAATGAGCAGTTCTTC.

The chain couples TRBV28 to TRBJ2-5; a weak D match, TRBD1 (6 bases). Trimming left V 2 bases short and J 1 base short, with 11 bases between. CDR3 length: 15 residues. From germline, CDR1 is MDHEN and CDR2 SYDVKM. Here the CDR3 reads CASSLLLDSQETQYF. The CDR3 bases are TGTGCCAGCAGTTTACTCCTGGACAGCCAAGAGACCCAGTACTTC.

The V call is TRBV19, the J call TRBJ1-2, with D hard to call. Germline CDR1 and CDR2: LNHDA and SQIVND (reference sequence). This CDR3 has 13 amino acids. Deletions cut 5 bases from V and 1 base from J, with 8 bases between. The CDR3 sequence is CASSRGNNYGYTF. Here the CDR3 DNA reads TGTGCCAGTAGTCGGGGAAATAACTATGGCTACACCTTC.

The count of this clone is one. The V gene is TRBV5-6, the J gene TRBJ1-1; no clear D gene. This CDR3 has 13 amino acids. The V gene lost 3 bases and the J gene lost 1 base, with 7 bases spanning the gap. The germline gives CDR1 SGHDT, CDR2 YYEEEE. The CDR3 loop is CASSWAGNTEAFF. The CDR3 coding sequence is TGTGCCAGCAGCTGGGCGGGGAACACTGAAGCTTTCTTT. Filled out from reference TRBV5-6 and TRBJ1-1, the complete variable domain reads DAGVTQSPTHLIKTRGQQVTLRCSPKSGHDTVSWYQQALGQGPQFIFQYYEEEERQRGNFPDRFSGHQFPNYSSELNVNALLLGDSALYLCASSWAGNTEAFFGQGTRLTVV.

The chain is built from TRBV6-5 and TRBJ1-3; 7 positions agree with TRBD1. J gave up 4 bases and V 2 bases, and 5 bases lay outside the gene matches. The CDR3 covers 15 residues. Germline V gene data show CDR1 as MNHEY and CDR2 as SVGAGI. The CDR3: CASSYEGAGGNTIYF. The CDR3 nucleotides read TGTGCCAGCAGTTACGAGGGGGCTGGAGGAAACACCATATATTTT.

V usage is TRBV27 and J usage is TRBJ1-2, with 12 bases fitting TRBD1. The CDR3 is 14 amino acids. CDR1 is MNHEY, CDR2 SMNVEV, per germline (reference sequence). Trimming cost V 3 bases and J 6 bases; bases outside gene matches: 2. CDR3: CASSFGTGGNGYTF. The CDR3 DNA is TGTGCCAGCAGTTTCGGGACAGGGGGCAATGGCTACACCTTC.

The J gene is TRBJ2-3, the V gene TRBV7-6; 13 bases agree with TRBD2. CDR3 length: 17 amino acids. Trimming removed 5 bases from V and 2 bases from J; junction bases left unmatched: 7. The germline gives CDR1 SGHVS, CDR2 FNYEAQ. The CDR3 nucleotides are TGTGCCAGCAGCCTAACGGGACTAGCGGGGTCCACAGATACGCAGTATTTT. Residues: CASSLTGLAGSTDTQYF.

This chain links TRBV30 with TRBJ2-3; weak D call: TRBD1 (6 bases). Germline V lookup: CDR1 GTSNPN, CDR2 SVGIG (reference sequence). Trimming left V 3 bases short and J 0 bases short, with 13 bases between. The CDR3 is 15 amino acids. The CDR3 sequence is CAWSLLGASTDTQYF. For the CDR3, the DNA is TGTGCCTGGAGCCTCCTGGGGGCTAGCACAGATACGCAGTATTTT.

CDR3 loop: CASSVDGGYNEQFF. As DNA, the CDR3 is TGTGCCAGCAGCGTAGATGGCGGGTACAATGAGCAGTTCTTC. This chain uses TRBV9 with TRBJ2-1; D perhaps matches TRBD2 (5 bases). V dropped 0 bases and J dropped 4 bases, with 8 bases sitting between them. This CDR3 spans 14 amino acids. Germline CDR1 is SGDLS and CDR2 is YYNGEE.